The 21 T cell receptor beta chains listed next were all sequenced from one sample in a study of T-cell reconstitution after alpha-beta-depleted transplantation in children. Preparing the TCRbeta library involved the use of unique molecular identifiers. Each CDR3 protein is one row after TCRdb ran MiXCR on the PCR reads. Of some 500,000 distinct CDR3 sequences listed, about 16% are singletons. This specimen consisted of PBMCs from the stem cell graft donor, obtained from the stem cell graft. These receptors were collected from a human donor who donated a stem cell graft to a child with acute lymphoblastic leukemia.

This clonotype was detected only a few times. This chain uses TRBV7-9 with TRBJ1-2; possibly TRBD1 for D (5 bases). The V end was cut by 4 bases, the J end by 12 bases, with 9 bases between. Germline V gives CDR1 SEHNR, CDR2 FQNEAQ (reference sequence). The CDR3 sequence is 10 residues long. The CDR3 loop is CASSSGLNTF. For the CDR3, the DNA is TGTGCCAGCAGCTCGGGGCTGAACACCTTC.

The chain carries TRBV12-3 or TRBV12-4 and TRBJ2-1; TRBD2 matches at 10 bases. The CDR3 spans 17 residues. V shed 3 bases, J shed 5 bases, and the junction held 10 bases outside the gene matches. The CDR3 nucleotides are TGTGCCAGCAGTTTTGCCAGGGCTAGCGGGAGCCACAATGAGCAGTTCTTC. This sequence encodes CASSFARASGSHNEQFF.

This clonotype was seen more than once but under ten times. The V gene is TRBV12-3 or TRBV12-4, the J gene TRBJ2-7, with D hard to call. CDR3 length: 13 amino acids. Trimming took off 5 bases at V and 7 bases at J, with 15 bases between the two ends. The CDR3 here is CASSRGPDMEQYF. CDR3 coding DNA: TGTGCCAGCAGTCGAGGACCCGACATGGAGCAGTACTTC.

The chain combines TRBV5-1 with TRBJ2-1; D is perhaps TRBD1 (6 bases). Between the trimmed V and J ends, which lost 1 base and 5 bases, there was a span of 10 bases. This CDR3 has 14 residues. From germline, CDR1 is SGHRS and CDR2 YFSETQ. The CDR3 here is CASSLTGWDNEQFF. DNA for the CDR3: TGCGCCAGCAGCTTGACAGGGTGGGACAATGAGCAGTTCTTC.

The sample holds a few counts of this clonotype. The chain couples TRBV20-1 to TRBJ1-1, with D possibly TRBD1 on 6 matching bases. CDR3 length equals 13 residues. V was cut by 8 bases and J by 4 bases, with 17 bases left in between. Per the germline V gene, CDR1 is DFQATT and CDR2 is SNEGSKA (reference sequence). CDR3 coding DNA: TGCAGTCCGCCGGGGGCTGGAAGCACTGAAGCTTTCTTT. Protein sequence: CSPPGAGSTEAFF.

This clonotype was detected many times. The chain links TRBV12-3 or TRBV12-4 to TRBJ1-1; tentative D call: TRBD1 (6 bases). The CDR3 has 14 residues. V was cut by 6 bases and J by 1 base, with 12 bases left in between. In nucleotides, the CDR3 is TGTGCCAGCAGCGTAGCGGACAGGAACACTGAAGCTTTCTTT. It encodes CASSVADRNTEAFF.

A few counts support this clonotype. The rearrangement uses TRBV5-1 and TRBJ2-7; D call uncertain. The CDR3 extends over 13 amino acids. V lost 2 bases, J lost 0 bases, and 6 bases lay in between. Looked up from germline, CDR1 is SGHRS and CDR2 is YFSETQ. The CDR3 is CASSFLISYEQYF. For the CDR3, the DNA is TGCGCCAGCAGCTTTCTAATCTCCTACGAGCAGTACTTC.

This clonotype was picked up a small number of times. V is TRBV12-5 and J is TRBJ1-1; D ambiguous. With 1 base removed from V and 3 bases from J, the gap between germline ends came to 9 bases. The CDR3 contains 14 residues. The V gene's germline CDR1 is LGHNT and CDR2 FRNRAP. This chain's CDR3 is CASGLALKYTEAFF. The DNA of the CDR3 is TGTGCTAGTGGTTTGGCGCTAAAATACACTGAAGCTTTCTTT.

This clonotype was seen many times. The V gene is TRBV29-1, the J gene TRBJ1-5; TRBD1 agrees at 9 bases. V was pared by 6 bases and J by 4 bases, with 1 base of the junction left unmatched. Germline CDR1 and CDR2: SQVTM and ANQGSEA. The CDR3 is 12 amino acids. The CDR3 sequence is CSVGTGNQPQHF. The CDR3 nucleotides read TGCAGCGTGGGGACAGGGAATCAGCCCCAGCATTTT.

This clonotype has just a few counts. The rearrangement links TRBV18 to TRBJ2-3, with no clear D. V was pared by 1 base and J by 0 bases, with 2 bases between. Germline loops: CDR1 KGHSH, CDR2 LQKENI. This CDR3 contains 13 residues. CDR3 bases: TGTGCCAGCTCACCACAGAGCACAGATACGCAGTATTTT. Protein: CASSPQSTDTQYF.

The gene calls are TRBV12-3 or TRBV12-4 and TRBJ2-2; no reliable D call. V gave up 4 bases and J gave up 3 bases, with 6 bases separating them. There are 13 residues in the CDR3. This chain's CDR3 is CASSWRDTGELFF. The CDR3 region has the DNA TGTGCCAGCAGTTGGCGAGACACCGGGGAGCTGTTTTTT.

This clonotype showed up just a few times. The chain recombines TRBV29-1 with TRBJ2-1; TRBD2 agrees at 10 bases. V gave up 7 bases and J gave up 3 bases; unmatched junction bases: 9. Germline V CDR1 and CDR2: SQVTM, ANQGSEA. The CDR3 runs to 15 residues. The CDR3 DNA reads TGCAGCGCCGCTAGCGGGAGTAATTTCTACAATGAGCAGTTCTTC. The encoded protein is CSAASGSNFYNEQFF.

V gene TRBV2 combines with J gene TRBJ2-1; D may be TRBD2 (6 bases). The CDR3 contains 15 residues. Trimming stripped 6 bases from V and 10 bases from J, with 22 bases between. Germline V gene data show CDR1 as SNHLY and CDR2 as FYNNEI. The CDR3 nucleotides are TGTGCCAGCAGCCCACTAGGGGCCCGCGCGGGGGAGCAGTTCTTC. As protein: CASSPLGARAGEQFF.

The chain has TRBV9 and TRBJ2-3; D may be TRBD2 (5 bases). The V end was cut by 0 bases, the J end by 6 bases, with 8 bases between. Germline CDR1 SGDLS, CDR2 YYNGEE. This CDR3 spans 13 amino acids. This chain's CDR3 is CASSVGERDTQYF. CDR3 coding DNA: TGTGCCAGCAGCGTAGGCGAGCGGGATACGCAGTATTTT.

This clonotype has just a few counts. J is TRBJ1-2 and V is TRBV30; maybe TRBD1 (5 bases). Per germline, CDR1 GTSNPN and CDR2 SVGIG (reference sequence). The CDR3 has 15 residues. The V end was cut by 1 base, the J end by 8 bases, with 20 bases between. The CDR3 sequence: CAWSALSGGEEGYTF. The DNA for the CDR3 is TGTGCCTGGAGTGCTCTCTCGGGGGGGGAGGAAGGCTACACCTTC.

In its sample, this clonotype was seen once. CDR3 in amino acids: CASTFWGGQETQYF. The CDR3 DNA reads as TGCGCCAGCACCTTCTGGGGAGGGCAAGAGACCCAGTACTTC. The chain employs TRBV5-1 and TRBJ2-5; 7 bases agree with TRBD2. CDR1 and CDR2 from the germline V gene are SGHRS and YFSETQ. The V and J ends lost 6 bases and 2 bases, in that order; junction bases with no gene match: 7. The CDR3 contains 14 residues.

This clonotype has just a few counts. V is TRBV12-3 or TRBV12-4 and J is TRBJ2-7; 9 bases align to TRBD1. With V trimmed by 7 bases and J by 5 bases, 9 bases remained unmatched. This CDR3 comprises 14 residues. As DNA, the CDR3 is TGTGCCAGCAACCTACAGGGGGCTGGGGACGAGCAGTACTTC. It is translated as CASNLQGAGDEQYF.

The rearrangement joins TRBV20-1 to TRBJ2-7, with a weak D call TRBD1 (5 bases). This CDR3 spans 15 amino acids. Germline-derived CDR1 and CDR2 are DFQATT and SNEGSKA (reference sequence). V shed 6 bases and J shed 2 bases, with 20 bases lying between them. This chain's CDR3 is CSAPPGHLVTYEQYF. The CDR3 nucleotides are TGCAGTGCCCCCCCCGGACACCTCGTGACCTACGAGCAGTACTTC.

The CDR3 bases are TGTGCCAGCACCGTGGGCAGGGGTAGGAATGAGCAGTTCTTC. As protein: CASTVGRGRNEQFF. The genes are TRBV12-3 or TRBV12-4 and TRBJ2-1, with D maybe TRBD1 (6 bases). Deletions cut 7 bases from V and 7 bases from J, with 17 bases between. This CDR3 comprises 14 residues.

The chain uses TRBV29-1 and TRBJ2-7; a weak D match, TRBD1 (6 bases). CDR3 length: 15 amino acids. Per germline, CDR1 SQVTM and CDR2 ANQGSEA. V lost 1 base and J lost 7, with 20 bases in between. The CDR3 coding sequence is TGCAGCGTTGAAGTCCGGGACAACCCTGATTGGGAGCAGTACTTC. This gives the protein CSVEVRDNPDWEQYF.

This chain connects TRBV7-2 to TRBJ2-2, with 9 bases matching TRBD2. Trimming at V came to 3 bases and at J to 5 bases, leaving 4 bases not matched to a gene. The CDR3 is 15 amino acids. CDR1 and CDR2 (germline): SGHTA, FQGNSA. The CDR3 sequence is CASSFLLAGTGELFF. CDR3 bases: TGTGCCAGCAGCTTTCTCCTAGCGGGAACCGGGGAGCTGTTTTTT.